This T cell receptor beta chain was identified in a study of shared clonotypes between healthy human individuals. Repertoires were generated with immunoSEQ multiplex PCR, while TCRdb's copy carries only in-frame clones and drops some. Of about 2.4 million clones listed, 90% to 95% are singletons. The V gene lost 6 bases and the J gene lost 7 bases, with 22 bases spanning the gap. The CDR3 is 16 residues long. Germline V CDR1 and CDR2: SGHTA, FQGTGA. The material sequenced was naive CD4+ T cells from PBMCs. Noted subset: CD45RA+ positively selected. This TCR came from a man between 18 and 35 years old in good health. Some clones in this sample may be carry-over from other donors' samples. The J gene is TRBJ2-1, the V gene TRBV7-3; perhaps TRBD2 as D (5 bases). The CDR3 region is CASSWTPSEALNEQFF. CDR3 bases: TGTGCCAGCAGTTGGACTCCCTCCGAAGCTCTGAATGAGCAGTTCTTC. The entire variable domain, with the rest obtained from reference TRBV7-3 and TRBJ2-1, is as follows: GAGVSQTPSNKVTEKGKYVELRCDPISGHTALYWYRQSLGQGPEFLIYFQGTGAADDSGLPNDRFFAVRPEGSVSTLKIQRTERGDSAVYLCASSWTPSEALNEQFFGPGTRLTVL.